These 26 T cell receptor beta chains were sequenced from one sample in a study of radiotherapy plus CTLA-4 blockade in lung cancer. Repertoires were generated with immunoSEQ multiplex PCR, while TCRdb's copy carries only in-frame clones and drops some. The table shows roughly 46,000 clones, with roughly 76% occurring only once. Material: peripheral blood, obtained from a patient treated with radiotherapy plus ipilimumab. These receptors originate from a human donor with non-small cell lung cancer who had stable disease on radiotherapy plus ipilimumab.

The CDR3 DNA sequence: TGTGCCACTAGCCCAACAGGGGGCGGGTACAATGAGCAGTTCTTC. It translates to CATSPTGGGYNEQFF. The V gene is TRBV19, the J gene TRBJ2-1; 9 positions agree with TRBD1. This CDR3 has 15 amino acids. Germline assignment: CDR1 LNHDA and CDR2 SQIVND (reference sequence). Trimming removed 10 bases from V and 4 bases from J; junction bases left unmatched: 11.

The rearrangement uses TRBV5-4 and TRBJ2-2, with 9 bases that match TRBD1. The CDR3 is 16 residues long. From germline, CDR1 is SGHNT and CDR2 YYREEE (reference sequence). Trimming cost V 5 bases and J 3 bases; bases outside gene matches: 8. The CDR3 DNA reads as TGTGCCAGCAGTTTGATCGACAGGGGGGACACCGGGGAGCTGTTTTTT. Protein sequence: CASSLIDRGDTGELFF.

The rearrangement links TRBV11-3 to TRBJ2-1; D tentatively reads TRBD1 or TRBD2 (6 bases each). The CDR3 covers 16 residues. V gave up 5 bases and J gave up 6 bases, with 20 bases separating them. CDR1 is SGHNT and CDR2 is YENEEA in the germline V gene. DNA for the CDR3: TGTGCCAGCAGCCTAGGGGGAGGAACCCGAGGCAATGAGCAGTTCTTC. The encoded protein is CASSLGGGTRGNEQFF.

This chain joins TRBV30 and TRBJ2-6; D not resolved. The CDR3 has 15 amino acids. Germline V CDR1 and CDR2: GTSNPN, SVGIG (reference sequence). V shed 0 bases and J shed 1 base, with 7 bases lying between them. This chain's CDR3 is CAWSVHRSGANVLTF. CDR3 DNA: TGTGCCTGGAGTGTACATCGGTCTGGGGCCAACGTCCTGACTTTC.

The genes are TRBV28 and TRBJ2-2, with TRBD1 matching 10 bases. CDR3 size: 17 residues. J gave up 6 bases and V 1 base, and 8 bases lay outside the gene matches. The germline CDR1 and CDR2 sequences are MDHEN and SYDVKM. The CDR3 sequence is CASSLLTGTGVSGELFF. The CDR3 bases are TGTGCCAGCAGTTTATTAACCGGGACAGGGGTTTCCGGGGAGCTGTTTTTT.

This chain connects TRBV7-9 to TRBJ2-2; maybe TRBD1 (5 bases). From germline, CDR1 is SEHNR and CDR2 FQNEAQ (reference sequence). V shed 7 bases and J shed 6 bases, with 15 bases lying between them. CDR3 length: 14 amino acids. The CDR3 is CASKERAGPGELFF. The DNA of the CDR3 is TGTGCCAGCAAGGAACGAGCAGGGCCCGGGGAGCTGTTTTTT.

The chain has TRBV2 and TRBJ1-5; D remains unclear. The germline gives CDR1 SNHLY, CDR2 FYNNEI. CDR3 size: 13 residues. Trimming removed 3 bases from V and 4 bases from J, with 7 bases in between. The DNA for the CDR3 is TGTGCCAGCAGTGATCCCCAAAATCAGCCCCAGCATTTT. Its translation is CASSDPQNQPQHF. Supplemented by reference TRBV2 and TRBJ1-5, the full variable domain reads EPEVTQTPSHQVTQMGQEVILRCVPISNHLYFYWYRQILGQKVEFLVSFYNNEISEKSEIFDDQFSVERPDGSNFTLKIRSTKLEDSAMYFCASSDPQNQPQHFGDGTRLSIL.

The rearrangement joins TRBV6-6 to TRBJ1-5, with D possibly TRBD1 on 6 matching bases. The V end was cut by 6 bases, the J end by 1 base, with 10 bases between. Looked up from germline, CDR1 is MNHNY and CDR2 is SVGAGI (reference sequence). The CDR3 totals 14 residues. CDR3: CASSERGSNQPQHF. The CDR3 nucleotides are TGTGCCAGCAGCGAGAGGGGGAGCAATCAGCCCCAGCATTTT.

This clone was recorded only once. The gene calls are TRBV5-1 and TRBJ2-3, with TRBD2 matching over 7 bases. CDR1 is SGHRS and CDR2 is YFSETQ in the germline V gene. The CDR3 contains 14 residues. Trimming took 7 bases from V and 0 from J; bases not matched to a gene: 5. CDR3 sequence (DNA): TGCGCCAGCCAAAGCGGGACTAGCACAGATACGCAGTATTTT. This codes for CASQSGTSTDTQYF.

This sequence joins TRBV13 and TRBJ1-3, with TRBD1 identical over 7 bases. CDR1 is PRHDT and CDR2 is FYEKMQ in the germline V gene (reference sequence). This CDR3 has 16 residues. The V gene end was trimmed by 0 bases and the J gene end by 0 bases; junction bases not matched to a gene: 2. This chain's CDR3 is CASSLGQGISGNTIYF. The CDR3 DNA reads TGTGCCAGCAGCTTAGGACAGGGGATCTCTGGAAACACCATATATTTT.

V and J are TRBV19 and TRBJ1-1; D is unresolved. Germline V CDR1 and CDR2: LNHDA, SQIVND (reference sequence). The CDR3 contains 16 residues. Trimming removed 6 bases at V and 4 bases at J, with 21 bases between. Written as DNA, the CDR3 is TGTGCCAGTAGGGCCCCCAAGATCGGGCGAGGCACTGAAGCTTTCTTT. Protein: CASRAPKIGRGTEAFF.

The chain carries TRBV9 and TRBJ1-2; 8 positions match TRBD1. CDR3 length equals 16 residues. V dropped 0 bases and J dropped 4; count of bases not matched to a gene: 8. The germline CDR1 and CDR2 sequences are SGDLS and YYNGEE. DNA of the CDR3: TGTGCCAGCAGCGTAGACCCGACAGGGGACGGCTATGGCTACACCTTC. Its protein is CASSVDPTGDGYGYTF.

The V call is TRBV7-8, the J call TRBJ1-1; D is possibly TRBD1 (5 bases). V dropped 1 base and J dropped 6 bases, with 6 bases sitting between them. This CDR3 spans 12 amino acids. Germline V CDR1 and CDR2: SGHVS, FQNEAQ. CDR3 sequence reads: CASSLGGAEAFF. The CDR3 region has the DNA TGTGCCAGCAGCTTAGGAGGGGCTGAAGCTTTCTTT. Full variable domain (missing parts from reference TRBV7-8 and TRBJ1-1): GAGVSQSPRYKVAKRGQDVALRCDPISGHVSLFWYQQALGQGPEFLTYFQNEAQLDKSGLPSDRFFAERPEGSVSTLKIQRTQQEDSAVYLCASSLGGAEAFFGQGTRLTVV.

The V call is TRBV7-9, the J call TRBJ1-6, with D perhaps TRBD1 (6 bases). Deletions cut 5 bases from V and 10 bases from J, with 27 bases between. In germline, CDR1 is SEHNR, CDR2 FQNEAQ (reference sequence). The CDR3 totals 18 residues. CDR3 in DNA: TGTGCCAGCAGCCCGGATCAGAACAGGTGGCATCAGGGGTCACCCCTCCACTTT. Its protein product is CASSPDQNRWHQGSPLHF.

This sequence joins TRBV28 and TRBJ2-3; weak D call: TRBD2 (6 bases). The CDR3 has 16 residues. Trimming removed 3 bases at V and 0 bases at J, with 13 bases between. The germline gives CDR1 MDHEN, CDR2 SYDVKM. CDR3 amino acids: CASSFFSGESTDTQYF. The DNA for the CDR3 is TGTGCCAGCAGTTTCTTTAGCGGAGAAAGCACAGATACGCAGTATTTT.

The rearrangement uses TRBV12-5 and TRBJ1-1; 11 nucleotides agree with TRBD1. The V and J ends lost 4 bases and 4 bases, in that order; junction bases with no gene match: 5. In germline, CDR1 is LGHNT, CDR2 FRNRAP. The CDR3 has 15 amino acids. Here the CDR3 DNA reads TGTGCTAGTGGTTCCGGGACAGGGGGTAGCACTGAAGCTTTCTTT. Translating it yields CASGSGTGGSTEAFF.

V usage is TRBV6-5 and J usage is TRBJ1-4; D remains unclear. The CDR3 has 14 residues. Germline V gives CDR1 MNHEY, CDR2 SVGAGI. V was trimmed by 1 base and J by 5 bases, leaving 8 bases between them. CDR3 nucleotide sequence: TGTGCCAGCAGTTACTTGGCAGACAATGAAAAACTGTTTTTT. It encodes CASSYLADNEKLFF.

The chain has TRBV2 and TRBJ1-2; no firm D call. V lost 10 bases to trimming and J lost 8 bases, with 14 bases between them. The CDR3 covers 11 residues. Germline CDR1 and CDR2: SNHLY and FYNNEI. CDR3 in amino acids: CAITVLYGYTF. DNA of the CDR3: TGTGCCATCACAGTTCTGTACGGCTACACCTTC.

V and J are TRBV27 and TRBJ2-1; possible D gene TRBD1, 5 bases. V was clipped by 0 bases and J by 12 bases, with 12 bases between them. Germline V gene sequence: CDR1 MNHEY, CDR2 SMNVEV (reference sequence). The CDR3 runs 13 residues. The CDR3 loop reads CASSLSRTFVQFF. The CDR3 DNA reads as TGTGCCAGCAGTTTATCCCGGACATTTGTGCAGTTCTTC.

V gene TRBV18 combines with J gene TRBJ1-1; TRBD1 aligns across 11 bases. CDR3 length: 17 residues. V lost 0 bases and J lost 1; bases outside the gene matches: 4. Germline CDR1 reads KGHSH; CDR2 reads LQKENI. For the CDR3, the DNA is TGTGCCAGCTCACCACCTCGGACAGGGGGCCCGAACACTGAAGCTTTCTTT. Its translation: CASSPPRTGGPNTEAFF. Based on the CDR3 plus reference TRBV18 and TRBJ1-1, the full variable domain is NAGVMQNPRHLVRRRGQEARLRCSPMKGHSHVYWYRQLPEEGLKFMVYLQKENIIDESGMPKERFSAEFPKEGPSILRIQQVVRGDSAAYFCASSPPRTGGPNTEAFFGQGTRLTVV.

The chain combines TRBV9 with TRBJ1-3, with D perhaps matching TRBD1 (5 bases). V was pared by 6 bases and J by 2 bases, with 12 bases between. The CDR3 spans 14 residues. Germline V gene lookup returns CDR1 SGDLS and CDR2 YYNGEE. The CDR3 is CASKRGAAGNTIYF. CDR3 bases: TGTGCCAGCAAACGAGGGGCAGCTGGAAACACCATATATTTT.

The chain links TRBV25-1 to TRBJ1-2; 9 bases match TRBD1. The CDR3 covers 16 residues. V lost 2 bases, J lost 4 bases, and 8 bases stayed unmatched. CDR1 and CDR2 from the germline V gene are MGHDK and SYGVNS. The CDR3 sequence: CASSEIGNRGPYGYTF. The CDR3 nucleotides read TGTGCCAGCAGTGAAATTGGAAACAGGGGGCCCTATGGCTACACCTTC.

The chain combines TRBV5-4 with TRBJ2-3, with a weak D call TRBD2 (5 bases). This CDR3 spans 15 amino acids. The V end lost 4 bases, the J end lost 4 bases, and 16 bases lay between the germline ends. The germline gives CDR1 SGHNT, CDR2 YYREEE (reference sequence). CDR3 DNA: TGTGCCAGCAGCCAAGAGGGTCCAGCGGCAGATACGCAGTATTTT. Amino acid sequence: CASSQEGPAADTQYF.

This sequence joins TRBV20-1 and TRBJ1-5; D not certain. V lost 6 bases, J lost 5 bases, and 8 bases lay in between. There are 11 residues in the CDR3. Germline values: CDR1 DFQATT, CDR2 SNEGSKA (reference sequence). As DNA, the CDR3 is TGCAGTGCCGCTTCGGATCAGCCCCAGCATTTT. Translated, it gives CSAASDQPQHF.

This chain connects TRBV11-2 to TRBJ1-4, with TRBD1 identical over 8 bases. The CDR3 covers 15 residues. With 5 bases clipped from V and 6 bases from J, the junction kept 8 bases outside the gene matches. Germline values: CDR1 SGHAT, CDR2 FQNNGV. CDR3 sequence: CASSVTGGGYEKLFF. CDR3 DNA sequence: TGTGCCAGCAGCGTAACAGGGGGTGGATATGAAAAACTGTTTTTT.

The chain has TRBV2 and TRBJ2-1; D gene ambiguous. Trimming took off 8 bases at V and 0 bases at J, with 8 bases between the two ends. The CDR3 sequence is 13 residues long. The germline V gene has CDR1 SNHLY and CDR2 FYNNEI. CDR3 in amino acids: CASLRSSYNEQFF. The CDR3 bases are TGTGCCAGCCTAAGAAGCTCCTACAATGAGCAGTTCTTC.